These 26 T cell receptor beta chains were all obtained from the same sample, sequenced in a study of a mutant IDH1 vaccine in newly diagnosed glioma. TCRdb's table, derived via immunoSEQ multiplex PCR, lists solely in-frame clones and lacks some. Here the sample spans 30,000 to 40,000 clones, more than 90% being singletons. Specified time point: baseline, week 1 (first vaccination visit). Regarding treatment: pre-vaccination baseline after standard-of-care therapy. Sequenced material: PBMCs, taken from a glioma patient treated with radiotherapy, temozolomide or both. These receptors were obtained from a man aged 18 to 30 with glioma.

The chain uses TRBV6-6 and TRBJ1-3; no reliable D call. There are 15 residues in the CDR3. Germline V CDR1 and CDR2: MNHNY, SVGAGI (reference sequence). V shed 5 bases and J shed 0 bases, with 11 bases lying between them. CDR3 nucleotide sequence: TGTGCCAGCAGTCCGGACTTAAACTCTGGAAACACCATATATTTT. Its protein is CASSPDLNSGNTIYF.

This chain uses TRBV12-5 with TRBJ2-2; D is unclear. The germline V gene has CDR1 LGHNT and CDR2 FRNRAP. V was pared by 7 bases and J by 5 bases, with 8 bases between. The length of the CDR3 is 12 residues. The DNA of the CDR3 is TGTGCTAGTGCCTTTGGAACCGGGGAGCTGTTTTTT. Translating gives CASAFGTGELFF.

CDR3 loop: CSAGHRGEQFF. The CDR3 DNA is TGCAGTGCGGGGCACAGGGGGGAGCAGTTCTTC. V is TRBV20-1 and J is TRBJ2-1; 8 bases line up with TRBD1. Germline CDR1 reads DFQATT; CDR2 reads SNEGSKA (reference sequence). V shed 6 bases and J 10 bases; nucleotides not matched to a gene: 5. The CDR3 has 11 residues.

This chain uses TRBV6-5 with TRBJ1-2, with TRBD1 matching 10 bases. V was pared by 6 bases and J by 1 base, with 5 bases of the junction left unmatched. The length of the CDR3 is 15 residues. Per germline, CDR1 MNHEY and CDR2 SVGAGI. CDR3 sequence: CASSPGTGDNYGYTF. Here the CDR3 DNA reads TGTGCCAGCAGCCCTGGGACAGGGGATAACTATGGCTACACCTTC.

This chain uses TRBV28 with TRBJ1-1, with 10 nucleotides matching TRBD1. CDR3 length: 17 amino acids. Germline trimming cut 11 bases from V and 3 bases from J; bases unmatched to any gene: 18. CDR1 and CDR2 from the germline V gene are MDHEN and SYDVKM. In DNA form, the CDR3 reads TGTGCCGGCCGAAAGAGGGACAGGGGAAGGAGGGACACTGAAGCTTTCTTT. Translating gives CAGRKRDRGRRDTEAFF.

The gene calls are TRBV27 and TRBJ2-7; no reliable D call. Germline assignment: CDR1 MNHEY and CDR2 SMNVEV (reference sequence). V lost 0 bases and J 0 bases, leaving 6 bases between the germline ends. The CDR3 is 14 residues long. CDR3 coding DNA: TGTGCCAGCAGTTTATCTCCAGCCTCCTACGAGCAGTACTTC. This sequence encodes CASSLSPASYEQYF.

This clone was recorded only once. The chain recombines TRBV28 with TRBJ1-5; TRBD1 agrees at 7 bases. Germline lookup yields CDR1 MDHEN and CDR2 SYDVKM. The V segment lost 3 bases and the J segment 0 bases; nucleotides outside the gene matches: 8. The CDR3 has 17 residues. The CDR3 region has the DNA TGTGCCAGCAGTTTGAGGACAGGTGCATATAGCAATCAGCCCCAGCATTTT. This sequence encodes CASSLRTGAYSNQPQHF.

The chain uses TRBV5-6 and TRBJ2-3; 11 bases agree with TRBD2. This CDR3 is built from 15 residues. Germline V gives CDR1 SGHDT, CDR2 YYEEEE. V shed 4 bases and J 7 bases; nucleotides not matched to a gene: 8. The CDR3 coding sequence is TGTGCCAGCAGCCTATTAGCGGGAGGGCCGAATACGCAGTATTTT. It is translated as CASSLLAGGPNTQYF.

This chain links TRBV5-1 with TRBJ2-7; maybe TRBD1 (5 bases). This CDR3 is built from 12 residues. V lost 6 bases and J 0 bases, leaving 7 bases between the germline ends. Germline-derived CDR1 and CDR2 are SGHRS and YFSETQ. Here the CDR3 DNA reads TGCGCCAGCACGGACACCTCCTACGAGCAGTACTTC. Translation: CASTDTSYEQYF.

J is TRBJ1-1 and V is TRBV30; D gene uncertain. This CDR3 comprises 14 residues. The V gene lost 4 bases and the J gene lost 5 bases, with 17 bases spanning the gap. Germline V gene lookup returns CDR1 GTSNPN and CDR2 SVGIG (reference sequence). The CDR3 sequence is CAWMRTSEGTEAFF. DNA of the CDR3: TGTGCCTGGATGAGGACGTCCGAAGGGACTGAAGCTTTCTTT.

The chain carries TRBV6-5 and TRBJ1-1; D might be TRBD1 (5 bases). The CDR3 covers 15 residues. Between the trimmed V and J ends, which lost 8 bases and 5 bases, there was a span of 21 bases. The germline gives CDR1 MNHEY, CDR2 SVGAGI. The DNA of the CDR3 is TGTGCCAGCTTGGGGGAGAGGTATGAGGTGACTGAAGCTTTCTTT. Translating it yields CASLGERYEVTEAFF.

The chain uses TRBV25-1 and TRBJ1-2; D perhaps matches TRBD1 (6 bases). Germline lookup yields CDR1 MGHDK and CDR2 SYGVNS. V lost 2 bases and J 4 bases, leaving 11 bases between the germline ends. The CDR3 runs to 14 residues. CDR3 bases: TGTGCCAGCAGTGAACGAGGGGGAACCTATGGCTACACCTTC. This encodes CASSERGGTYGYTF.

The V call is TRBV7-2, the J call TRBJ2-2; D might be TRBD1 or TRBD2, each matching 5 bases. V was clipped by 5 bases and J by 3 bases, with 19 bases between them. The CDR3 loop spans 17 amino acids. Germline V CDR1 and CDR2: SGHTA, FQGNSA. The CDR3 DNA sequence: TGTGCCAGCAGCCAAAGAACCGGTGGGGGTCACACCGGGGAGCTGTTTTTT. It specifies CASSQRTGGGHTGELFF.

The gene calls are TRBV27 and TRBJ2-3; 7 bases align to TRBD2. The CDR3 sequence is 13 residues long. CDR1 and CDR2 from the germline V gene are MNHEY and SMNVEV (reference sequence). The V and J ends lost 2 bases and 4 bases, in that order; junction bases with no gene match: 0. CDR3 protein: CASSLAGADTQYF. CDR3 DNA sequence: TGTGCCAGCAGTTTAGCGGGAGCAGATACGCAGTATTTT.

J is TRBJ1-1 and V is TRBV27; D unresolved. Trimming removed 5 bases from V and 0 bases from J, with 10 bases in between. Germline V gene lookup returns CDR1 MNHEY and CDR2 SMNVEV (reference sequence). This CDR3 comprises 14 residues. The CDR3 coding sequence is TGTGCCAGCAGTCCCGACGGGATGAACACTGAAGCTTTCTTT. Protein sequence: CASSPDGMNTEAFF.

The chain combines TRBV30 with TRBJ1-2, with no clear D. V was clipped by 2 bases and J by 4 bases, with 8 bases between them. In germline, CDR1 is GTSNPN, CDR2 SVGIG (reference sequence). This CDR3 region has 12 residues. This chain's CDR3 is CAWSPGFYGYTF. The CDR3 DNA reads TGTGCCTGGAGTCCCGGATTCTATGGCTACACCTTC.

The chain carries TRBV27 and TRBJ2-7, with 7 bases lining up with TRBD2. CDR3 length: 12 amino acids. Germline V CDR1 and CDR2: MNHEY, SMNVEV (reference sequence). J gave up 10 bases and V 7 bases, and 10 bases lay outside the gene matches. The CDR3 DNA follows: TGTGCCAGCATTTCCCTGGCGGGAGCCCAGTACTTC. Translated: CASISLAGAQYF.

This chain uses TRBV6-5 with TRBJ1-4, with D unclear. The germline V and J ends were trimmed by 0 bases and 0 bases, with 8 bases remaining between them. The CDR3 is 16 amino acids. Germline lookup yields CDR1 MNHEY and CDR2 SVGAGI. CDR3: CASSYSSPATNEKLFF. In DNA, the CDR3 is TGTGCCAGCAGTTACTCTTCCCCAGCAACTAATGAAAAACTGTTTTTT.

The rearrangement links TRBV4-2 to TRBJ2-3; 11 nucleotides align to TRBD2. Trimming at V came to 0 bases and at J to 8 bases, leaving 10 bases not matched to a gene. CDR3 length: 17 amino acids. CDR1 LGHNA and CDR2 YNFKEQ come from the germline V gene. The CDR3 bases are TGTGCCAGCAGCCAAGAACTAGCGGGAGTGAAGTATCGTACGCAGTATTTT. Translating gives CASSQELAGVKYRTQYF.

CDR3 in amino acids: CASSQTRTSGRDNEQFF. CDR3 nucleotide sequence: TGCGCCAGCAGCCAAACCAGGACTAGCGGGAGGGATAATGAGCAGTTCTTC. V usage is TRBV4-3 and J usage is TRBJ2-1; 15 bases align to TRBD2. The CDR3 sequence is 17 residues long. The J segment lost 7 bases and the V segment lost 2 bases, leaving 6 bases of the junction unmatched. CDR1 and CDR2 (germline): LGHNA, YSLEER.

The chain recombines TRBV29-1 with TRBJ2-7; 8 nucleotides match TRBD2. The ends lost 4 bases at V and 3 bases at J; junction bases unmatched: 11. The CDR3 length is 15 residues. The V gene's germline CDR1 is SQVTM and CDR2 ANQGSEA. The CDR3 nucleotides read TGCAGCGTTGTAAGGATGGGGCGGGAGGTCTACGAGCAGTACTTC. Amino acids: CSVVRMGREVYEQYF.

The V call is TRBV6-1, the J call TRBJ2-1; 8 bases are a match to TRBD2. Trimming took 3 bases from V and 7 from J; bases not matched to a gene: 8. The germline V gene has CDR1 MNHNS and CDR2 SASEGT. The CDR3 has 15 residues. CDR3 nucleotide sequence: TGTGCCAGCAGTGACGGGGGGGCTTCAGGGAATGAGCAGTTCTTC. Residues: CASSDGGASGNEQFF.

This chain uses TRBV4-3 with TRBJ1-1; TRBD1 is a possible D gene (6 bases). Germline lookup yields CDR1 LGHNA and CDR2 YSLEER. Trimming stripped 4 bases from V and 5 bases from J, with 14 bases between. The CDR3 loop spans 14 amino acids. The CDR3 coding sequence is TGCGCCAGCAGCCGTAAATCACAGGGAACTGAAGCTTTCTTT. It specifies CASSRKSQGTEAFF.

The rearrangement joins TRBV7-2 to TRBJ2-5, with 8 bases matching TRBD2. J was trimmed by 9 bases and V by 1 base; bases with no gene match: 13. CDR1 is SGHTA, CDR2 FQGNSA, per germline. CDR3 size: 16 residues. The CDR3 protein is CASSLVFIPGRAAQYF. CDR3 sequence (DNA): TGTGCCAGCAGCTTAGTATTTATCCCCGGGAGGGCAGCCCAGTACTTC. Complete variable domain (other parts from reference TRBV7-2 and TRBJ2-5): GAGVSQSPSNKVTEKGKDVELRCDPISGHTALYWYRQSLGQGLEFLIYFQGNSAPDKSGLPSDRFSAERTGGSVSTLTIQRTQQEDSAVYLCASSLVFIPGRAAQYFGPGTRLLVL.

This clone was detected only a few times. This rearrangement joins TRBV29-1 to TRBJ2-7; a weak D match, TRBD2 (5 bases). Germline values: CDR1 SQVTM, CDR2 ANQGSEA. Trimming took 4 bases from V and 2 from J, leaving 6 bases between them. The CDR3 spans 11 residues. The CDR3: CSVGRAYEQYF. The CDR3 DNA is TGCAGCGTTGGGCGGGCCTACGAGCAGTACTTC.

CDR3 region: CASSPGSYGYTF. The CDR3 DNA is TGTGCCAGCTCACCAGGAAGCTATGGCTACACCTTC. The J gene is TRBJ1-2, the V gene TRBV18; D is unclear. The CDR3 is 12 amino acids. In germline, CDR1 is KGHSH, CDR2 LQKENI. The ends were cut back, 2 bases at V and 4 bases at J, with 5 bases in the middle.